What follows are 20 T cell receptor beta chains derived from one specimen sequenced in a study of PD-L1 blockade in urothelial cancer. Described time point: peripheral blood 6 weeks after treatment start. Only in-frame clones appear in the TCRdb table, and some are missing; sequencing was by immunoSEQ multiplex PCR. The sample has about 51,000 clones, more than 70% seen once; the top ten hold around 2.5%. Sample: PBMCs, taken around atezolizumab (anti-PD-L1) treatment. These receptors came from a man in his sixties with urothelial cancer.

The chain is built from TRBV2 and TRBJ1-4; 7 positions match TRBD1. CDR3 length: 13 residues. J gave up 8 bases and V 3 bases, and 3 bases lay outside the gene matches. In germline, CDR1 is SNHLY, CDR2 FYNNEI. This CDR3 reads CASSDDRDEKLFF. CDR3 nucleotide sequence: TGTGCCAGCAGTGATGACAGGGACGAAAAACTGTTTTTT.

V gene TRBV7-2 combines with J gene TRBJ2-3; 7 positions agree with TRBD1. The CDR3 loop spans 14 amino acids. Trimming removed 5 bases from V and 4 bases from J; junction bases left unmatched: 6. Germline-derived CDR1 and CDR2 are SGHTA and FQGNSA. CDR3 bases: TGTGCCAGCAGCGTACAGGGGCAAGCAGATACGCAGTATTTT. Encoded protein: CASSVQGQADTQYF.

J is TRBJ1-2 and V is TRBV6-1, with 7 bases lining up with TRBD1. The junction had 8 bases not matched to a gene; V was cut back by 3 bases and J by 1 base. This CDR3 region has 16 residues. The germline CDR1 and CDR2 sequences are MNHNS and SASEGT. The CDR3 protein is CASSDLPGQRNYGYTF. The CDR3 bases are TGTGCCAGCAGTGACCTACCGGGACAGCGTAACTATGGCTACACCTTC.

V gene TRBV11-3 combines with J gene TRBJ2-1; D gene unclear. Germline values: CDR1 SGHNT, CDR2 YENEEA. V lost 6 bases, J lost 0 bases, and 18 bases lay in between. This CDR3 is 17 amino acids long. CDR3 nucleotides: TGTGCCAGCAGTTTAATATTCCCCCCGAGCTCCTACAATGAGCAGTTCTTC. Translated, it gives CASSLIFPPSSYNEQFF.

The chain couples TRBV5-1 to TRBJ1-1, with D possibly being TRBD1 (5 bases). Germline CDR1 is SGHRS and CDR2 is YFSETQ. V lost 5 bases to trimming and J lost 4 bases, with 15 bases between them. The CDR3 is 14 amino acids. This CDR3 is CASSLAGQVTEAFF. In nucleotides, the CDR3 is TGCGCCAGCAGTCTCGCGGGGCAGGTCACTGAAGCTTTCTTT.

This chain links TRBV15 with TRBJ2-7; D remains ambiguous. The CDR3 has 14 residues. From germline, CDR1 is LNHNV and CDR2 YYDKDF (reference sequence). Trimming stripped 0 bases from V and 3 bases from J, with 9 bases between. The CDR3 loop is CATSRDPGVYEQYF. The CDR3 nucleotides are TGTGCCACCAGCAGAGATCCAGGCGTCTACGAGCAGTACTTC.

CDR3 residues: CASSTSWLAGSENGEQYF. For the CDR3, the DNA is TGTGCCAGCAGCACTTCCTGGCTAGCGGGCTCTGAAAACGGGGAGCAGTACTTC. V is TRBV21-1 and J is TRBJ2-7; TRBD2, the table's D call, was not compared with the DNA. TRBV21-1 is labeled a pseudogene. The CDR3 runs to 18 residues.

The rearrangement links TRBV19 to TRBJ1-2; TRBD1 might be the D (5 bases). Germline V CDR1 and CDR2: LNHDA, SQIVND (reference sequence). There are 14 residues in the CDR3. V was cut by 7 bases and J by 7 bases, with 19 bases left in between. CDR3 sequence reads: CASTLGQGTPGYTF. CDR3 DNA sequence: TGTGCCAGTACCCTGGGGCAGGGAACCCCTGGCTACACCTTC.

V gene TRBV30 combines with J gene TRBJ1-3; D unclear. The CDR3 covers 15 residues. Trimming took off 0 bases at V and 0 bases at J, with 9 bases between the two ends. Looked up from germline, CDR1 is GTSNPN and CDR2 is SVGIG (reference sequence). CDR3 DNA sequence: TGTGCCTGGAGTGTGGCAGGCCGCTCTGGAAACACCATATATTTT. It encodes CAWSVAGRSGNTIYF.

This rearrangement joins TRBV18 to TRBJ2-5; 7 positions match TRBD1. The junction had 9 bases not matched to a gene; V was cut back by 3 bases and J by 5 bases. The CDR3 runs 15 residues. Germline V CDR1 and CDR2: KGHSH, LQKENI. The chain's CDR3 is CASSPGTAPPETQYF. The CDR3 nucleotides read TGTGCCAGCTCACCTGGGACAGCCCCTCCGGAGACCCAGTACTTC.

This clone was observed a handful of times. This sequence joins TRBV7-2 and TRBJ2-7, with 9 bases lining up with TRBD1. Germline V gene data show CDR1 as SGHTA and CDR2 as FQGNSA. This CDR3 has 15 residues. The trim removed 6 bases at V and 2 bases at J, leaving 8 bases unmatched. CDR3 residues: CASRRTGTGTYEQYF. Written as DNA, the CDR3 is TGTGCCAGCAGGAGGACCGGGACAGGGACCTACGAGCAGTACTTC. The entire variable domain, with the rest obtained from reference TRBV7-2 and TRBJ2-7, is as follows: GAGVSQSPSNKVTEKGKDVELRCDPISGHTALYWYRQSLGQGLEFLIYFQGNSAPDKSGLPSDRFSAERTGGSVSTLTIQRTQQEDSAVYLCASRRTGTGTYEQYFGPGTRLTVT.

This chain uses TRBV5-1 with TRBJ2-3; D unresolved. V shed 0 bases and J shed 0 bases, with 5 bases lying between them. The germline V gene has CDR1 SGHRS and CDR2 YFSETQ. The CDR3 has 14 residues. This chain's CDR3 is CASSLVPSTDTQYF. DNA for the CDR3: TGCGCCAGCAGCTTGGTCCCAAGCACAGATACGCAGTATTTT.

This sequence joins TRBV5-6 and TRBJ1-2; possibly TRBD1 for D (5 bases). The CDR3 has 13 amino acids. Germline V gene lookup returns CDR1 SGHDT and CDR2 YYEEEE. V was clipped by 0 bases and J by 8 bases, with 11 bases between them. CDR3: CASSLAQGGGYTF. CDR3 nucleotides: TGTGCCAGCAGCTTGGCGCAGGGTGGCGGCTACACCTTC.

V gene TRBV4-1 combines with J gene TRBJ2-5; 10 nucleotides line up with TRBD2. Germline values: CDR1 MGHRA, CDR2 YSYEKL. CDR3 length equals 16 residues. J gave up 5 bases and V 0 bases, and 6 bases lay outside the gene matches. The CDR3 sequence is CASSQEGTSDYETQYF. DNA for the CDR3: TGCGCCAGCAGCCAAGAGGGGACTAGCGATTATGAGACCCAGTACTTC.

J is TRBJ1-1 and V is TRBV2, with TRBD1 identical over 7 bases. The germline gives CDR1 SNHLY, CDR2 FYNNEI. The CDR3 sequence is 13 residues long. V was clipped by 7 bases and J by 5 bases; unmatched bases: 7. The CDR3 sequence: CASKITGDTEAFF. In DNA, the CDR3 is TGTGCCAGCAAGATAACAGGGGATACTGAAGCTTTCTTT.

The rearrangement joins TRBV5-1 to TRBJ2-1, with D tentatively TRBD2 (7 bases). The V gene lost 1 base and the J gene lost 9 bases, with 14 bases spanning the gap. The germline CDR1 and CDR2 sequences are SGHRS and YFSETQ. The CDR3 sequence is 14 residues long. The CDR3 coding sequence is TGCGCCAGCAGCTTGCTGGGGGGGGCCATTGAGCAGTTCTTC. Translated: CASSLLGGAIEQFF. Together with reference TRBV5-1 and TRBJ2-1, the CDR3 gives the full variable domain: KAGVTQTPRYLIKTRGQQVTLSCSPISGHRSVSWYQQTPGQGLQFLFEYFSETQRNKGNFPGRFSGRQFSNSRSEMNVSTLELGDSALYLCASSLLGGAIEQFFGPGTRLTVL.

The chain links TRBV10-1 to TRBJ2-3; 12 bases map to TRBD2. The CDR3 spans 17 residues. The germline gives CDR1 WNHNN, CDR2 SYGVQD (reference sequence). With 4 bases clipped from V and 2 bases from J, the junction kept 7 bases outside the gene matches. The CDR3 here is CASSGIGLAGLTDTQYF. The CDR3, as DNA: TGCGCCAGCAGTGGGATTGGACTAGCGGGGCTCACAGATACGCAGTATTTT.

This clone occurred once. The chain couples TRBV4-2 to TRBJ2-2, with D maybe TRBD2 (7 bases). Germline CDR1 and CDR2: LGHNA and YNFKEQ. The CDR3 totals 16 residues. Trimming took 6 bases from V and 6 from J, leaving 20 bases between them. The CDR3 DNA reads TGTGCCAGCAGTCTTAGACTTGGGGGGGCGTCCGGGGAGCTGTTTTTT. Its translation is CASSLRLGGASGELFF.

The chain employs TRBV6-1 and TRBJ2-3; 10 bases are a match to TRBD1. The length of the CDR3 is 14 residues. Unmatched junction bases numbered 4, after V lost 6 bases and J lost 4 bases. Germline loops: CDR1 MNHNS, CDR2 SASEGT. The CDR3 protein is CASSRGQGADTQYF. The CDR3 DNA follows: TGTGCCAGCAGCCGCGGACAGGGGGCAGATACGCAGTATTTT.

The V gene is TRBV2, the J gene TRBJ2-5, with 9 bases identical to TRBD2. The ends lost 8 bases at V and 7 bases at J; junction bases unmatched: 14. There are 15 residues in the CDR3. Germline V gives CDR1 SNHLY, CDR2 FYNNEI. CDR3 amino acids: CASVGLAGTIGTQYF. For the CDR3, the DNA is TGTGCCAGCGTTGGGCTAGCGGGGACAATCGGGACCCAGTACTTC.